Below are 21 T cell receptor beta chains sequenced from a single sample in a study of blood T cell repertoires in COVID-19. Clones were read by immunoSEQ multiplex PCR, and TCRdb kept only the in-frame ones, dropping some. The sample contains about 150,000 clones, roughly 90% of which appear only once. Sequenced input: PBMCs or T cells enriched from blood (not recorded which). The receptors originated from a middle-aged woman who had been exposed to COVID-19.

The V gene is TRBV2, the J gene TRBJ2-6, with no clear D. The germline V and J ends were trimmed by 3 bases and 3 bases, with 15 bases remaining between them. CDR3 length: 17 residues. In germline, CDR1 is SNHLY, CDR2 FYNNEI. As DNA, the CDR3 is TGTGCCAGCAGTGATTCTTTTTCAGGAAATGGGGCCAACGTCCTGACTTTC. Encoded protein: CASSDSFSGNGANVLTF.

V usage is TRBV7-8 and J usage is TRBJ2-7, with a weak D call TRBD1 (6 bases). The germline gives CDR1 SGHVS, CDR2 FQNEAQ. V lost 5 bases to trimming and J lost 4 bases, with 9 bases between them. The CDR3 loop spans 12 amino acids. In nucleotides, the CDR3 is TGTGCCAGCAGCCGGACAGAATACGAGCAGTACTTC. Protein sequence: CASSRTEYEQYF.

CDR3 sequence: CASSESLGGYEQYF. CDR3 bases: TGCGCCAGCAGTGAGTCCCTAGGAGGGTACGAGCAGTACTTC. This chain links TRBV10-2 with TRBJ2-7; a weak D match, TRBD2 (6 bases). V dropped 0 bases and J dropped 4 bases, with 10 bases sitting between them. The CDR3 runs to 14 residues. The germline gives CDR1 WSHSY, CDR2 SAAADI.

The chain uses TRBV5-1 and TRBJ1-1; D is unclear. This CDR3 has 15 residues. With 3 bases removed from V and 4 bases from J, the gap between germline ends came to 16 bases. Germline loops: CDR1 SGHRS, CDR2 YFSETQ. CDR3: CASSSDSQRGTEAFF. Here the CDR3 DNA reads TGCGCCAGCAGCTCGGACTCCCAAAGAGGCACTGAAGCTTTCTTT. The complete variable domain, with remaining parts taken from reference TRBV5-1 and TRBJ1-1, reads KAGVTQTPRYLIKTRGQQVTLSCSPISGHRSVSWYQQTPGQGLQFLFEYFSETQRNKGNFPGRFSGRQFSNSRSEMNVSTLELGDSALYLCASSSDSQRGTEAFFGQGTRLTVV.

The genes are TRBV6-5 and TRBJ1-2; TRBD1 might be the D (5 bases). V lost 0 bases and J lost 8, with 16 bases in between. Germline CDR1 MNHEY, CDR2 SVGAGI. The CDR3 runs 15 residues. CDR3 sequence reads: CASSYSTLRGQGYTF. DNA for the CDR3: TGTGCCAGCAGTTACTCGACATTAAGGGGTCAAGGCTACACCTTC.

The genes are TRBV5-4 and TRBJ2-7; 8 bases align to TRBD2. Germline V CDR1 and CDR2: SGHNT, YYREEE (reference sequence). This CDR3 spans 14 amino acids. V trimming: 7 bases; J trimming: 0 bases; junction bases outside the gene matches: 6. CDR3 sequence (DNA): TGTGCCAGCCAATATCGGGGGGGCTCCTACGAGCAGTACTTC. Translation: CASQYRGGSYEQYF.

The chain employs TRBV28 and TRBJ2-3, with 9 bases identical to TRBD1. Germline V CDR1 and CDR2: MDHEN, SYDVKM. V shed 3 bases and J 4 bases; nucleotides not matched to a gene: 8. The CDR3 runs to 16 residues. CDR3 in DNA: TGTGCCAGCAGTTTCCCACCGGGACAGGGACCAGATACGCAGTATTTT. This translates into CASSFPPGQGPDTQYF.

CDR3 region: CASRDTGAGEQYF. DNA for the CDR3: TGTGCCAGCAGAGATACAGGAGCGGGGGAGCAGTACTTC. The J gene is TRBJ2-7, the V gene TRBV28; 7 nucleotides align to TRBD2. J gave up 7 bases and V 6 bases, and 9 bases lay outside the gene matches. The CDR3 covers 13 residues. Germline V gene sequence: CDR1 MDHEN, CDR2 SYDVKM.

CDR3 residues: CAISRTEPTDTQYF. The CDR3 coding sequence is TGTGCCATCAGCCGGACAGAACCCACAGATACGCAGTATTTT. This sequence joins TRBV10-3 and TRBJ2-3, with D maybe TRBD1 (6 bases). V gave up 6 bases and J gave up 2 bases, with 12 bases separating them. Germline V lookup: CDR1 ENHRY, CDR2 SYGVKD. The CDR3 has 14 amino acids.

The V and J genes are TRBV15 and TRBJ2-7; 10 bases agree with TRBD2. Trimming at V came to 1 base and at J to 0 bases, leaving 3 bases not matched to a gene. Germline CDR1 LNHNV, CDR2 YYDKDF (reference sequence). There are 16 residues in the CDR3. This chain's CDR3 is CATSRVTSGNSYEQYF. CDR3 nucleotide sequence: TGTGCCACCAGCAGAGTCACTAGCGGGAACTCCTACGAGCAGTACTTC.

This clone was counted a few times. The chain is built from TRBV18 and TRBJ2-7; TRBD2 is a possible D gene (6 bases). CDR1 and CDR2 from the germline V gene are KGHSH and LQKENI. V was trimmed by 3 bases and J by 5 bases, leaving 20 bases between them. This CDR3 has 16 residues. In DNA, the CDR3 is TGTGCCAGCTCACCGCCCCAGGGCGCGGGGAACGACGAGCAGTACTTC. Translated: CASSPPQGAGNDEQYF.

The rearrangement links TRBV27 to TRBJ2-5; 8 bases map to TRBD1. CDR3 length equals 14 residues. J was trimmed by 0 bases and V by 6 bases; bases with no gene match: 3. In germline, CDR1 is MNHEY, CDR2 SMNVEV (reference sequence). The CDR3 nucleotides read TGTGCCAGCAGCACGGACAGGGACCAAGAGACCCAGTACTTC. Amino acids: CASSTDRDQETQYF.

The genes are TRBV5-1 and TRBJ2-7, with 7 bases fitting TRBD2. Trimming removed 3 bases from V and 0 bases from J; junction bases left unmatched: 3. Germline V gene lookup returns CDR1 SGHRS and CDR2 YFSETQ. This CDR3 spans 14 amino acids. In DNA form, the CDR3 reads TGCGCCAGCAGCTCCCCGGGGGGCTCCTACGAGCAGTACTTC. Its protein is CASSSPGGSYEQYF.

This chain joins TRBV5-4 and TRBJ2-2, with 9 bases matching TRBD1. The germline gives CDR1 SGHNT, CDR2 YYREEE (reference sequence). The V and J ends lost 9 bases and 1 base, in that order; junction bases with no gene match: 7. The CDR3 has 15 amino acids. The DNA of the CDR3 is TGTGCCACCGTAGGGACAGGGAGGAACACCGGGGAGCTGTTTTTT. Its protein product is CATVGTGRNTGELFF.

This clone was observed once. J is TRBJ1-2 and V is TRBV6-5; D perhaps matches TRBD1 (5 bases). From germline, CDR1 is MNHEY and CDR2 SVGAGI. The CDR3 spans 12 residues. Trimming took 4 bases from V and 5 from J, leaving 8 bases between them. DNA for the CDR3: TGTGCCAGCAGTTCCGGGGGGTATGGCTACACCTTC. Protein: CASSSGGYGYTF.

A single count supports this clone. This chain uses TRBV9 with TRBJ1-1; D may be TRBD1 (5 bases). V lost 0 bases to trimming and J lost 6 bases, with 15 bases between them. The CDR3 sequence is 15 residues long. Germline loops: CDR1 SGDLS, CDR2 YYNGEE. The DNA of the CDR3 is TGTGCCAGCAGCGTAGCTACGGGGGGAAGACCTGAAGCTTTCTTT. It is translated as CASSVATGGRPEAFF. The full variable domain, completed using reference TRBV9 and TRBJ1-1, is DSGVTQTPKHLITATGQRVTLRCSPRSGDLSVYWYQQSLDQGLQFLIQYYNGEERAKGNILERFSAQQFPDLHSELNLSSLELGDSALYFCASSVATGGRPEAFFGQGTRLTVV.

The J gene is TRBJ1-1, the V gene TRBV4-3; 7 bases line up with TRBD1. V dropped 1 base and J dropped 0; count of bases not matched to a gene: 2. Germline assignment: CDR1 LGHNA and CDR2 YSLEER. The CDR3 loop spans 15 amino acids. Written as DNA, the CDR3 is TGCGCCAGCAGCCAAGCGGACAGGATGAACACTGAAGCTTTCTTT. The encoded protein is CASSQADRMNTEAFF.

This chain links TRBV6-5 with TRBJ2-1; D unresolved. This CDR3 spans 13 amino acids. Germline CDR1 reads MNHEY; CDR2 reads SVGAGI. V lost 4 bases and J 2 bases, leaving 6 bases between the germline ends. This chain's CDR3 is CASSSSTYNEQFF. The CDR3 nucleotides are TGTGCCAGCAGTTCCAGTACCTACAATGAGCAGTTCTTC.

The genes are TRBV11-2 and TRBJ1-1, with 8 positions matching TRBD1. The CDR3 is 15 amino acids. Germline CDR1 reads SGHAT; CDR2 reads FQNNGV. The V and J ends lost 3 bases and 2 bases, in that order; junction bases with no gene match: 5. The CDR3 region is CASSLQTGVNTEAFF. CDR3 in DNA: TGTGCCAGCAGCTTGCAGACAGGGGTTAACACTGAAGCTTTCTTT.

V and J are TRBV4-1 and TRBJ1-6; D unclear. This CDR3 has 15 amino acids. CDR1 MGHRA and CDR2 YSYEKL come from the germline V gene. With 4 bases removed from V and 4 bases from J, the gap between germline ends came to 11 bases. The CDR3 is CASSPERGYNSPLHF. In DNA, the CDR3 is TGCGCCAGCAGCCCGGAGAGAGGTTATAATTCACCCCTCCACTTT.

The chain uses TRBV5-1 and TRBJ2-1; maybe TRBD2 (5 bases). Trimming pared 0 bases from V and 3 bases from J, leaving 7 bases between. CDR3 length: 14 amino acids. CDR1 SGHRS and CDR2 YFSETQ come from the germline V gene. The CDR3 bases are TGCGCCAGCAGCTTGGGTGAGGGCTACAATGAGCAGTTCTTC. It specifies CASSLGEGYNEQFF.